The 21 T cell receptor beta chains given below trace back to one sample, sequenced in a study of identical twins' blood T cells. TCRdb processed the 5' RACE reads anew with MiXCR; each CDR3 protein has one entry. The table includes hundreds of thousands of distinct CDR3 sequences, over 25% detected once. Input material: PBMCs. The receptors stem from a woman aged 18 to 49 in good health.

This clonotype has only a few counts. This sequence joins TRBV4-1 and TRBJ1-1, with D uncertain. Germline values: CDR1 MGHRA, CDR2 YSYEKL. The CDR3 loop spans 13 amino acids. With 6 bases removed from V and 4 bases from J, the gap between germline ends came to 12 bases. CDR3 in amino acids: CASRAGSGTEAFF. As DNA, the CDR3 is TGCGCCAGCAGAGCCGGGTCTGGCACTGAAGCTTTCTTT.

This clonotype was detected many times. The chain recombines TRBV3-1 with TRBJ1-5, with D unclear. The germline V gene encodes CDR1 LGHDT and CDR2 YNNKEL (reference sequence). Trimming took 1 base from V and 6 from J, leaving 10 bases between them. The CDR3 runs to 14 residues. CDR3 bases: TGTGCCAGCAGCCAAGCCTACATCGGTCAGCCCCAGCATTTT. Its translation is CASSQAYIGQPQHF. The whole variable domain, filled in from reference TRBV3-1 and TRBJ1-5, reads DTAVSQTPKYLVTQMGNDKSIKCEQNLGHDTMYWYKQDSKKFLKIMFSYNNKELIINETVPNRFSPKSPDKAHLNLHINSLELGDSAVYFCASSQAYIGQPQHFGDGTRLSIL.

The DNA of the CDR3 is TGTGCCAGCAGCTCCCGTGGGGACTTGAACACTGAAGCTTTCTTT. Amino acid sequence: CASSSRGDLNTEAFF. V is TRBV7-9 and J is TRBJ1-1; D perhaps matches TRBD1 (5 bases). With 4 bases removed from V and 0 bases from J, the gap between germline ends came to 12 bases. Germline-derived CDR1 and CDR2 are SEHNR and FQNEAQ (reference sequence). The CDR3 covers 15 residues.

The rearrangement uses TRBV4-1 and TRBJ2-1; no definite D call. CDR1 is MGHRA, CDR2 YSYEKL, per germline. This CDR3 is built from 13 residues. V lost 4 bases and J 7 bases, leaving 11 bases between the germline ends. The CDR3: CASSPTLGNEQFF. The DNA for the CDR3 is TGCGCCAGCAGCCCTACCCTAGGTAATGAGCAGTTCTTC.

This clonotype occurred many times. The V call is TRBV20-1, the J call TRBJ2-1; 11 bases match TRBD2. Losses at the gene ends were 3 bases for V and 5 bases for J; bases not matched to a gene: 3. This CDR3 spans 14 amino acids. Germline CDR1 reads DFQATT; CDR2 reads SNEGSKA (reference sequence). CDR3 in amino acids: CSARGLAENNEQFF. CDR3 sequence (DNA): TGCAGTGCTAGGGGACTAGCGGAAAACAATGAGCAGTTCTTC.

This chain uses TRBV7-8 with TRBJ1-1; tentatively, D is TRBD1 (5 bases). Germline values: CDR1 SGHVS, CDR2 FQNEAQ. This CDR3 region has 15 residues. Trimming shortened V by 5 bases and J by 3 bases, and 16 bases separated the two germline ends. CDR3: CASSGRTNPDTEAFF. As DNA, the CDR3 is TGTGCCAGCAGCGGCAGGACAAACCCTGACACTGAAGCTTTCTTT.

The chain recombines TRBV3-1 with TRBJ2-1; D is uncertain. V was shortened by 0 bases and J by 5 bases, with 5 bases between the two germline ends. CDR1 LGHDT and CDR2 YNNKEL come from the germline V gene (reference sequence). The length of the CDR3 is 13 residues. The CDR3 here is CASSQDWHNEQFF. CDR3 nucleotides: TGTGCCAGCAGCCAAGACTGGCACAATGAGCAGTTCTTC.

This chain links TRBV29-1 with TRBJ2-7; D gene unclear. This CDR3 is built from 14 residues. V lost 4 bases to trimming and J lost 0 bases, with 13 bases between them. CDR1 and CDR2 from the germline V gene are SQVTM and ANQGSEA. CDR3 region: CSVGGGRSSYEQYF. In nucleotides, the CDR3 is TGCAGCGTTGGGGGTGGCCGCAGCTCCTACGAGCAGTACTTC.

This clonotype was observed a handful of times. The genes are TRBV7-2 and TRBJ1-5, with D unresolved. Trimming stripped 6 bases from V and 7 bases from J, with 13 bases between. The CDR3 sequence is 13 residues long. Looked up from germline, CDR1 is SGHTA and CDR2 is FQGNSA. CDR3 DNA: TGTGCCAGCAGTCTATATACAGAGCAGCCCCAGCATTTT. It translates to CASSLYTEQPQHF.

Only a few counts were recorded for this clonotype. The chain employs TRBV27 and TRBJ1-1, with a weak D call TRBD1 (5 bases). CDR1 and CDR2 from the germline V gene are MNHEY and SMNVEV (reference sequence). The CDR3 totals 15 residues. V gave up 1 base and J gave up 4 bases, with 13 bases separating them. CDR3 region: CASSLLGVFRTEAFF. DNA for the CDR3: TGTGCCAGCAGTTTATTGGGGGTTTTCCGCACTGAAGCTTTCTTT.

The V call is TRBV27, the J call TRBJ1-5; D gene uncertain. Germline CDR1 is MNHEY and CDR2 is SMNVEV (reference sequence). V lost 2 bases, J lost 1 base, and 9 bases lay in between. The CDR3 runs 15 residues. The DNA of the CDR3 is TGTGCCAGCAGTTTAGCCGCACACAGCAATCAGCCCCAGCATTTT. It is translated as CASSLAAHSNQPQHF.

The chain couples TRBV9 to TRBJ2-2; 13 bases match TRBD2. V shed 5 bases and J 7 bases; nucleotides not matched to a gene: 8. CDR1 and CDR2 from the germline V gene are SGDLS and YYNGEE. The CDR3 has 16 amino acids. CDR3 in DNA: TGTGCCAGCAGTGGACTAGCGGGGGTTGAAGGCGGGGAGCTGTTTTTT. Translation gives CASSGLAGVEGGELFF.

Of note for this clonotype: Since no conserved phenylalanine or tryptophan closes the CDR3, a read error is the likely cause. This sequence joins TRBV20-1 and TRBJ1-2; D uncertain. The CDR3 has 11 amino acids. Germline CDR1 and CDR2: DFQATT and SNEGSKA (reference sequence). The germline V and J ends were trimmed by 6 bases and 9 bases, with 14 bases remaining between them. CDR3 nucleotides: TGCAGTGCCTACCACACCGGCAGCTACACCATC. Residues: CSAYHTGSYTI.

V is TRBV6-6 and J is TRBJ2-2; TRBD2 is a possible D gene (5 bases). This CDR3 has 14 amino acids. CDR1 MNHNY and CDR2 SVGAGI come from the germline V gene (reference sequence). Trimming took 4 bases from V and 7 from J, leaving 13 bases between them. CDR3 sequence: CASSFGSGNGELFF. CDR3 DNA sequence: TGTGCCAGCAGTTTTGGAAGCGGTAACGGGGAGCTGTTTTTT.

This chain connects TRBV5-6 to TRBJ2-1, with TRBD2 matching over 12 bases. Germline trimming cut 9 bases from V and 0 bases from J; bases unmatched to any gene: 16. CDR1 is SGHDT, CDR2 YYEEEE, per germline. The CDR3 is made up of 19 amino acids. This CDR3 reads CANQGVGLAGISSYNEQFF. In nucleotides, the CDR3 is TGTGCCAACCAGGGGGTGGGACTAGCGGGTATCAGCTCCTACAATGAGCAGTTCTTC.

The chain links TRBV4-1 to TRBJ1-1; perhaps TRBD1 as D (6 bases). Per the germline V gene, CDR1 is MGHRA and CDR2 is YSYEKL. V was shortened by 2 bases and J by 1 base, with 11 bases between the two germline ends. This CDR3 spans 15 amino acids. The CDR3: CASSQLEQGNTEAFF. CDR3 in DNA: TGCGCCAGCAGCCAACTAGAACAGGGGAACACTGAAGCTTTCTTT.

This clonotype was detected many times. Sequence at one end of the junction differs from germline and may be a read error. The chain carries TRBV25-1 and TRBJ2-2; weak D call: TRBD1 (5 bases). The CDR3 totals 14 residues. Germline CDR1 MGHDK, CDR2 SYGVNS. The CDR3 sequence: CASSALDTTRELFF. The CDR3 DNA sequence: TGTGCCAGCAGTGCCTTGGACACCACCAGGGAGCTGTTTTTT.

To note about this clonotype: A junction end diverges from the germline sequence, so it may reflect a read error. The genes are TRBV6-5 and TRBJ1-1, with D possibly being TRBD1 (6 bases). The CDR3 has 16 amino acids. Germline-derived CDR1 and CDR2 are MNHEY and SVGAGI. The CDR3 sequence: CACSYSTARGWAEAFF. The CDR3 DNA reads as TGTGCCTGCAGTTACTCGACTGCCAGGGGTTGGGCTGAAGCTTTCTTT.

The gene calls are TRBV18 and TRBJ2-5; a possible D gene is TRBD2 (5 bases). CDR3 length: 13 residues. The V gene's germline CDR1 is KGHSH and CDR2 LQKENI. The germline V and J ends were trimmed by 11 bases and 2 bases, with 15 bases remaining between them. CDR3 loop: CAGSYTSQETQYF. CDR3 nucleotides: TGTGCCGGATCTTACACTAGTCAAGAGACCCAGTACTTC. Supplemented by reference TRBV18 and TRBJ2-5, the full variable domain reads NAGVMQNPRHLVRRRGQEARLRCSPMKGHSHVYWYRQLPEEGLKFMVYLQKENIIDESGMPKERFSAEFPKEGPSILRIQQVVRGDSAAYFCAGSYTSQETQYFGPGTRLLVL.

In its sample, this clonotype was seen a few times. The chain employs TRBV4-2 and TRBJ2-1; unclear D gene. V lost 2 bases and J 0 bases, leaving 5 bases between the germline ends. The CDR3 spans 14 residues. The germline gives CDR1 LGHNA, CDR2 YNFKEQ. CDR3 nucleotide sequence: TGTGCCAGCAGCCAACCGAGCTCCTACAATGAGCAGTTCTTC. This translates into CASSQPSSYNEQFF.

This chain links TRBV29-1 with TRBJ2-1; TRBD2 matches 12 bases. The V and J ends lost 6 bases and 8 bases, in that order; junction bases with no gene match: 17. CDR1 and CDR2 (germline): SQVTM, ANQGSEA. The CDR3 is 17 residues long. The CDR3 spells CSVSTNQTSGGTYEQFF. As DNA, the CDR3 is TGCAGCGTCTCTACCAACCAAACTAGCGGGGGGACCTATGAGCAGTTCTTC.